This TCR beta chain was recorded in a study of blood T cells in healthy people across ages. Using a J-beta primer mix together with a sample-barcoded 5' primer, a second PCR was run for roughly 7 to 12 cycles. Each CDR3 protein is one row after TCRdb ran MiXCR on the 5' RACE reads. The data contain roughly 800,000 distinct CDR3 sequences, 58% of them singletons. Individuals who donated were healthy Caucasians from Russia aged about 6 to 100. This clonotype was detected only a few times. Antigen: not known. Overall study findings and caveats: It was found that TCR beta diversity correlated strongly with the percentage of naive T cells. No one knew whether donors had CMV, which possibly confounded expanded clonotype changes. Researchers said unsorted PBMCs prevented a conclusive naive versus antigen-experienced comparison.

This TCR derives from a man under 40 in good health. The sequencing input was blood.

The CDR3 region is CSAGTSGGVWEQYF. CDR3 DNA sequence: TGCAGCGCCGGGACTAGCGGGGGCGTCTGGGAGCAGTACTTC. The V call is TRBV29-1, the J call TRBJ2-7; the match to TRBD2 covers 14 bases. CDR1 is SQVTM, CDR2 ANQGSEA, per germline. V shed 7 bases and J 7 bases; nucleotides not matched to a gene: 9. The CDR3 covers 14 residues.